A selection of T cell receptor beta chains follows, all from one sample in a study of blood T cell repertoires in COVID-19. Method: immunoSEQ multiplex PCR; TCRdb's copy keeps in-frame clones and lacks some. The repertoire holds a few hundred thousand clones, 65% to 90% seen once, with 7.2% in the top ten. Sequencing input: peripheral blood. The source of these receptors is a human donor in a cohort sampled during active COVID-19. The CDR3 runs from the conserved cysteine through the conserved F or W. The order of the fields is J gene, V gene, D gene, clone size, CDR3 DNA, CDR3 protein. The D gene is left open where the match is weak. Clone sizes are given selectively: once, few, many, or a class where the clone is expanded.

>TRBJ1-1|TRBV10-2|NA|NA
TGCGCCAGCAGTGAGTCGGGAGGCAGGCAGGCTGAAGCTTTCTTT
CASSESGGRQAEAFF
>TRBJ2-6|TRBV2|TRBD1|NA
TGTGCCAGCAGGGACAGGGGAGCGGGGGCCAACGTCCTGACTTTC
CASRDRGAGANVLTF
>TRBJ1-3|TRBV2|NA|few
TGTGCCAGCAGTGAGGATCGGGTCGGCTCTGGAAACACCATATATTTT
CASSEDRVGSGNTIYF
>TRBJ2-7|TRBV30|TRBD1|NA
TGTGCCTGGAGTCCCGGGACAGGGGGCTACGAGCAGTACTTC
CAWSPGTGGYEQYF
>TRBJ2-3|TRBV7-2|NA|NA
TGTGCCAGCAGCTCGAGACTGGCCCGCACAGATACGCAGTATTTT
CASSSRLARTDTQYF
>TRBJ2-6|TRBV10-2|TRBD1|NA
TGCGCCAGCGGGGCCGGGACAGGGGTAACCAACGTCCTGACTTTC
CASGAGTGVTNVLTF
>TRBJ2-2|TRBV14|NA|NA
TGTGCCAGCAGCCAATCAGGGAACACCGGGGAGCTGTTTTTT
CASSQSGNTGELFF
>TRBJ2-3|TRBV12-3/TRBV12-4|NA|NA
TGTGCCAGCAGCAACCGGGGAGATACGCAGTATTTT
CASSNRGDTQYF
>TRBJ1-5|TRBV19|NA|NA
TGTGCCAGTAGCACCTCCGGGGGAAAAAGCAATCAGCCCCAGCATTTT
CASSTSGGKSNQPQHF
>TRBJ2-5|TRBV9|TRBD2|NA
TGTGCCAGCAGCGTACGTCCTAGCGGGGGAAAAGAGACCCAGTACTTC
CASSVRPSGGKETQYF
>TRBJ1-4|TRBV5-1|NA|NA
TGCGCCAGCAGCTTGGGAAGCTTTGAGGAGGAAAAACTGTTTTTT
CASSLGSFEEEKLFF
>TRBJ1-2|TRBV12-5|NA|few
TGTGCTAGTGGTTCAGGACTGCTTGGCTACACCTTC
CASGSGLLGYTF
>TRBJ2-1|TRBV19|NA|NA
TGTGCCAGTAGTATGGGGCACACCAATGAGCAGTTCTTC
CASSMGHTNEQFF
>TRBJ1-3|TRBV7-9|NA|NA
TGTGCCAGCAGCGAGGGACTGCGCTCTGGAAACACCATATATTTT
CASSEGLRSGNTIYF